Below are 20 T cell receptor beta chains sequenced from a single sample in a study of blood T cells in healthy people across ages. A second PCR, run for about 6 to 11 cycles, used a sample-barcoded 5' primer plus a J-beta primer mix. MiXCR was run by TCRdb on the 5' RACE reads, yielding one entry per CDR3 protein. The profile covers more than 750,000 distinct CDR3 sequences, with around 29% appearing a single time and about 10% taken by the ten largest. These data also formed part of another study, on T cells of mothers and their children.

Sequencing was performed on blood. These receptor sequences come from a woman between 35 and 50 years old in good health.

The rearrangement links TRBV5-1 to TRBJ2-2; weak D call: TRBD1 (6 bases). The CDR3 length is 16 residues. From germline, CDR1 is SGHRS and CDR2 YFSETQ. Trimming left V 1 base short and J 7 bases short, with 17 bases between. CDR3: CASSLWSGHQGGELFF. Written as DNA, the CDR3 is TGCGCCAGCAGCTTGTGGTCGGGACATCAGGGCGGGGAGCTGTTTTTT.

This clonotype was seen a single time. The CDR3 sequence is CASGGGLGDTQYF. Here the CDR3 DNA reads TGTGCCAGCGGGGGGGGCCTTGGGGATACGCAGTATTTT. V and J are TRBV28 and TRBJ2-3; D might be TRBD2 (7 bases). Germline lookup yields CDR1 MDHEN and CDR2 SYDVKM. The CDR3 is 13 residues long. V was pared by 8 bases and J by 6 bases, with 15 bases between. Variable domain in full (rest from reference TRBV28 and TRBJ2-3): DVKVTQSSRYLVKRTGEKVFLECVQDMDHENMFWYRQDPGLGLRLIYFSYDVKMKEKGDIPEGYSVSREKKERFSLILESASTNQTSMYLCASGGGLGDTQYFGPGTRLTVL.

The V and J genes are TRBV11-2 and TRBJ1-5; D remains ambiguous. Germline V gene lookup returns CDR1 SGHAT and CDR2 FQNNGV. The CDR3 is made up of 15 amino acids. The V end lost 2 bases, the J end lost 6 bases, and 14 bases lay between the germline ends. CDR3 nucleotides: TGTGCCAGCAGCTTAAGTTCGGTTACGGGTCAGCCCCAGCATTTT. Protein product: CASSLSSVTGQPQHF.

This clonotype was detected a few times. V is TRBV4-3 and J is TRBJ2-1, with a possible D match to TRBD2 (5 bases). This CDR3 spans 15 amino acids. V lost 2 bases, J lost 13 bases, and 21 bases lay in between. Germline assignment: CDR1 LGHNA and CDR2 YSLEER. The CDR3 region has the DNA TGCGCCAGCAGCCAATCGAGCGGAACGCCGGACGGTCAGTTCTTC. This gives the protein CASSQSSGTPDGQFF.

The CDR3 loop reads CASTTSGADTEAFF. In DNA form, the CDR3 reads TGTGCCAGCACCACATCAGGGGCGGACACTGAAGCTTTCTTT. This chain links TRBV6-5 with TRBJ1-1, with D perhaps matching TRBD1 (6 bases). The germline CDR1 and CDR2 sequences are MNHEY and SVGAGI. Trimming took 7 bases from V and 3 from J, leaving 15 bases between them. CDR3 length equals 14 residues.

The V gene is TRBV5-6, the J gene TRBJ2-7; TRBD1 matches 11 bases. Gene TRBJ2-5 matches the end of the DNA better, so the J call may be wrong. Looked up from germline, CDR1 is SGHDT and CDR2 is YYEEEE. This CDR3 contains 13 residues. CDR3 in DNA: TGTGCCAGCGGACAGGGGGCGAAAGAGACCCAGTACTTC. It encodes CASGQGAKETQYF.

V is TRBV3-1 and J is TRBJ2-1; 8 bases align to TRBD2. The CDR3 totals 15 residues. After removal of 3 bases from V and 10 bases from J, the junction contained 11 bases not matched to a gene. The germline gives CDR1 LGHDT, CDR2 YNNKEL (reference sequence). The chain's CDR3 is CASSHVRRGAGEQFF. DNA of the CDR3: TGTGCCAGCAGCCATGTCCGGCGGGGGGCTGGGGAGCAGTTCTTC.

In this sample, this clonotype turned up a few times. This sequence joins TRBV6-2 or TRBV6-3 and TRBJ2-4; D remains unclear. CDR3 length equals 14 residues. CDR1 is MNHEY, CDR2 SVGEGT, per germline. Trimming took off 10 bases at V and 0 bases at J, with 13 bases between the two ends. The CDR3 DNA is TGTGCCACCGCGGAAACACTAGCCAAAAACATTCAGTACTTC. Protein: CATAETLAKNIQYF.

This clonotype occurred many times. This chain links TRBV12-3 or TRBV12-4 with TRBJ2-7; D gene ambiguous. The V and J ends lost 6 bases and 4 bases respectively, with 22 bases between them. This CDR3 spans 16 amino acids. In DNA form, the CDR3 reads TGTGCCAGCAGCTCCTACGACCCTAATGCCCTATACGAGCAGTACTTC. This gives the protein CASSSYDPNALYEQYF.

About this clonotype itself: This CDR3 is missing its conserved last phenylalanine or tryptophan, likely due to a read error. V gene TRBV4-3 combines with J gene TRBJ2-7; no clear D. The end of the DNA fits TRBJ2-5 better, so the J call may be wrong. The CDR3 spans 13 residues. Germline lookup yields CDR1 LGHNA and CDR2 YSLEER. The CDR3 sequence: CASSQEVWETQYL. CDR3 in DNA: TGCGCCAGCAGCCAAGAGGTGTGGGAGACCCAGTACCTC.

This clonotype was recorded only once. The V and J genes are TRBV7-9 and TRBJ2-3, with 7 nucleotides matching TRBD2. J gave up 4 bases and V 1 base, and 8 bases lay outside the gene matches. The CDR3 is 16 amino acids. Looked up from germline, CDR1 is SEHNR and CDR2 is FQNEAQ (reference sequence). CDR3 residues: CASSLGLTGGSDTQYF. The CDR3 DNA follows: TGTGCCAGCAGCTTAGGACTAACGGGGGGATCAGATACGCAGTATTTT.

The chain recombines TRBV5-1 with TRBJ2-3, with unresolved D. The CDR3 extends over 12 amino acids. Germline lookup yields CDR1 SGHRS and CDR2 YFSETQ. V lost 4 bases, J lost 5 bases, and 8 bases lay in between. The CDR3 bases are TGCGCCAGCAGCGAAAACTTAGATACGCAGTATTTT. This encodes CASSENLDTQYF.

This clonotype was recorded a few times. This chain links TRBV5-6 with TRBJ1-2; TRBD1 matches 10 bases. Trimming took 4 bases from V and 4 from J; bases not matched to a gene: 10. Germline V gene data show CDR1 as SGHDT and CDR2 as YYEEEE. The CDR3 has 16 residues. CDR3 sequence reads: CASSETGTGAGYGYTF. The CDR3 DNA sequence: TGTGCCAGCAGCGAAACCGGGACAGGGGCCGGCTATGGCTACACCTTC.

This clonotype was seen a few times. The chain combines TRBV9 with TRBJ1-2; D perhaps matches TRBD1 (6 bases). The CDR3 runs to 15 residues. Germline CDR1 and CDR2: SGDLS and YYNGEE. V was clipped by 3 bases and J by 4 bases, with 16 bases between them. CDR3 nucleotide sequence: TGTGCCAGCAGCGAAGGGTTGGGGGGCAGCTATGGCTACACCTTC. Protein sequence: CASSEGLGGSYGYTF.

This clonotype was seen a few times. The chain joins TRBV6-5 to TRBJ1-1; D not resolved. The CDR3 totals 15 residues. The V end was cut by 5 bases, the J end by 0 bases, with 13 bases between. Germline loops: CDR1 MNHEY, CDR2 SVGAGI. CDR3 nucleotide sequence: TGTGCCAGCAGTCTAGTGGGCCCGTTGAACACTGAAGCTTTCTTT. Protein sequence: CASSLVGPLNTEAFF.

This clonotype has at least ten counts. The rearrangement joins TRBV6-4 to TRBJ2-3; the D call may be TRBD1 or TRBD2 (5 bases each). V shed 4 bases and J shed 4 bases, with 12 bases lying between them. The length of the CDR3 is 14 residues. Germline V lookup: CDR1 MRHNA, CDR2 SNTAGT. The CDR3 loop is CASSVGGSSDTQYF. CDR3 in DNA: TGTGCCAGCAGTGTTGGGGGATCCTCAGATACGCAGTATTTT.

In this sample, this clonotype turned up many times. CDR3 bases: TGTGCCAGCAGTAAAGACAGGGCGCAGTACCAAGAGACCCAGTACTTC. This sequence encodes CASSKDRAQYQETQYF. This chain connects TRBV28 to TRBJ2-5, with 7 bases fitting TRBD1. Germline V CDR1 and CDR2: MDHEN, SYDVKM. The CDR3 extends over 16 amino acids. V shed 5 bases and J 0 bases; nucleotides not matched to a gene: 9. The whole variable domain, remainder taken from reference TRBV28 and TRBJ2-5, is DVKVTQSSRYLVKRTGEKVFLECVQDMDHENMFWYRQDPGLGLRLIYFSYDVKMKEKGDIPEGYSVSREKKERFSLILESASTNQTSMYLCASSKDRAQYQETQYFGPGTRLLVL.

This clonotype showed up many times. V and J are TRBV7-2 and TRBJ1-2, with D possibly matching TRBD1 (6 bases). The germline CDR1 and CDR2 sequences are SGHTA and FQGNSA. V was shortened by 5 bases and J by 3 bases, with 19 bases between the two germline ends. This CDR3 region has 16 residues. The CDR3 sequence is CASSLQGTQTYYGYTF. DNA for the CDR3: TGTGCCAGCAGCCTACAGGGCACCCAGACATACTATGGCTACACCTTC.

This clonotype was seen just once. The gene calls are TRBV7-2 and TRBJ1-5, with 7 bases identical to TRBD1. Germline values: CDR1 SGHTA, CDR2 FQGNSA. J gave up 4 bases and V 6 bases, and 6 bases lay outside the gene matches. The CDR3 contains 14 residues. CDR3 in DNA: TGTGCCAGCAGATTGACAGGGACAAATCAGCCCCAGCATTTT. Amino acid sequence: CASRLTGTNQPQHF. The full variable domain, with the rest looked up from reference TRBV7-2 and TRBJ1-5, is GAGVSQSPSNKVTEKGKDVELRCDPISGHTALYWYRQSLGQGLEFLIYFQGNSAPDKSGLPSDRFSAERTGGSVSTLTIQRTQQEDSAVYLCASRLTGTNQPQHFGDGTRLSIL.

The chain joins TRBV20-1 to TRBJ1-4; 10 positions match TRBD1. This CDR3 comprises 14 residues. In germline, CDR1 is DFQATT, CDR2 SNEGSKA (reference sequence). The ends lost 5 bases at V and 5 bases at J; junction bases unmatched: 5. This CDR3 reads CSARRQGANEKLFF. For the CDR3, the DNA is TGCAGTGCTCGTCGACAGGGGGCCAATGAAAAACTGTTTTTT.